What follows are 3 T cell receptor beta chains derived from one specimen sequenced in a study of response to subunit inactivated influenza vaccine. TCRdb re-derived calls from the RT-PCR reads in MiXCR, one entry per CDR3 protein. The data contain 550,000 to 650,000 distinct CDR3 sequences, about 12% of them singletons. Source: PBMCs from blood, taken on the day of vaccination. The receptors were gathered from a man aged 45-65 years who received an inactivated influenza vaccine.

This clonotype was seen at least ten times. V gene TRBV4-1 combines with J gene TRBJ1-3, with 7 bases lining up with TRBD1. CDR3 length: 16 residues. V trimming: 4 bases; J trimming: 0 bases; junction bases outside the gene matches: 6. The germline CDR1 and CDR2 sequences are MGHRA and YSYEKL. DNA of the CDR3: TGCGCCAGCAGCCGGACTGGACAGGACTCTGGAAACACCATATATTTT. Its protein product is CASSRTGQDSGNTIYF.

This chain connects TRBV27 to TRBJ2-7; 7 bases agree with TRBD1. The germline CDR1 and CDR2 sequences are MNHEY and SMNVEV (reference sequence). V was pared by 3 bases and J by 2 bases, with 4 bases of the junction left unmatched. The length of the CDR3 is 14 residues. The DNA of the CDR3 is TGTGCCAGCAGTTTCGGGGACAGCACCTACGAGCAGTACTTC. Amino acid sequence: CASSFGDSTYEQYF.

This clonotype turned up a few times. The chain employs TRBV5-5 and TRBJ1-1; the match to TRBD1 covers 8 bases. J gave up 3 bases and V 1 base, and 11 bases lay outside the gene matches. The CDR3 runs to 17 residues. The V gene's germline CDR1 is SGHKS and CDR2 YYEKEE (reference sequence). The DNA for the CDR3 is TGTGCCAGCAGCTTGCAGGGGGCGTCGAGAGTGTACACTGAAGCTTTCTTT. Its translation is CASSLQGASRVYTEAFF.